The rows below give T cell receptor beta chains drawn from one sample of a study of CD8 T cells in ankylosing spondylitis. TCRdb passed the 5' RACE reads through MiXCR, listing each CDR3 protein once. This sample carries some 200,000 distinct CDR3 sequences, 18% of them seen once, and the ten largest clones take roughly 4.5%. Sequenced input: blood, either unsorted or a sorted T cell fraction (not recorded which). The receptor set was obtained from a male donor aged 10-29 years with ankylosing spondylitis or in good health (not recorded which). CDR3s include the opening cysteine and the closing phenylalanine or tryptophan. D genes are given only for firm matches. Expanded clones are given a class, and other clones once, few, many or no size at all.

J gene: TRBJ2-5
D gene: .
V gene: TRBV2
clone size: .
CDR3 DNA: TGTGCCAGCAGTGAGACGAGGGAGACCCAGTACTTC
CDR3 protein: CASSETRETQYF

J gene: TRBJ1-1
D gene: .
V gene: TRBV7-9
clone size: many
CDR3 DNA: TGTGCCACGGGGGAGGGGGGTACTGAAGCTTTCTTT
CDR3 protein: CATGEGGTEAFF

J gene: TRBJ2-1
D gene: TRBD2
V gene: TRBV7-9
clone size: .
CDR3 DNA: TGTGCCAGCAGCTTACGGACTAGCGGGAGGAATGAGCAGTTCTTC
CDR3 protein: CASSLRTSGRNEQFF

J gene: TRBJ2-5
D gene: .
V gene: TRBV27
clone size: few
CDR3 DNA: TGTGCCAGCAGTTCCCGCCCAATAGGTGGGTACCAAGAGACCCAGTACTTC
CDR3 protein: CASSSRPIGGYQETQYF

J gene: TRBJ2-5
D gene: TRBD1
V gene: TRBV12-3/TRBV12-4
clone size: many
CDR3 DNA: TGTGCCAGCAGTTATCGTCATCCAGGGGGCTTGGAGACCCAGTACTTC
CDR3 protein: CASSYRHPGGLETQYF

J gene: TRBJ2-3
D gene: TRBD2
V gene: TRBV12-3/TRBV12-4
clone size: many
CDR3 DNA: TGTGCCAGCAGTTCTAGCGGGGTAGTTTCCGATACGCAGTATTTT
CDR3 protein: CASSSSGVVSDTQYF

J gene: TRBJ2-7
D gene: .
V gene: TRBV12-3/TRBV12-4
clone size: many
CDR3 DNA: TGTGCCAGCACCATAAGTCAGGAGCAGTACTTC
CDR3 protein: CASTISQEQYF

J gene: TRBJ2-7
D gene: .
V gene: TRBV3-1
clone size: many
CDR3 DNA: TGTGCCAGCAGCCCCGAGAGAAATTCCTACGAGCAGTACTTC
CDR3 protein: CASSPERNSYEQYF

J gene: TRBJ2-5
D gene: TRBD2
V gene: TRBV20-1
clone size: .
CDR3 DNA: TGCAGTGCTACTAGCGGGAGGGCCGGGGAGACCCAGTACTTC
CDR3 protein: CSATSGRAGETQYF

J gene: TRBJ2-5
D gene: .
V gene: TRBV23-1
clone size: .
CDR3 DNA: TGCGCCAGCAGTCAAACAGGGTTGTGGGAGACCCAGTACTTC
CDR3 protein: CASSQTGLWETQYF

J gene: TRBJ2-1
D gene: .
V gene: TRBV29-1
clone size: few
CDR3 DNA: TGCAGCGTTAGTGATGAGCAGTTCTTC
CDR3 protein: CSVSDEQFF

J gene: TRBJ2-3
D gene: .
V gene: TRBV20-1
clone size: many
CDR3 DNA: TGCAGCGCTAGTCCGCCCGCAGATACGCAGTATTTT
CDR3 protein: CSASPPADTQYF

J gene: TRBJ2-1
D gene: .
V gene: TRBV20-1
clone size: many
CDR3 DNA: TGCAGTGCTAGAGTGGGTATCCCTGAGCAGTTCTTC
CDR3 protein: CSARVGIPEQFF

J gene: TRBJ1-5
D gene: TRBD1
V gene: TRBV27
clone size: many
CDR3 DNA: TGTGCCAGCAGTTTCGGGGACAGGGGCAATCAGCCCCAGCATTTT
CDR3 protein: CASSFGDRGNQPQHF

J gene: TRBJ1-6
D gene: TRBD1
V gene: TRBV12-3/TRBV12-4
clone size: many
CDR3 DNA: TGTGCCAGCACCGGGACAGGGGAAAATTCACCCCTCCACTTT
CDR3 protein: CASTGTGENSPLHF

J gene: TRBJ1-6
D gene: .
V gene: TRBV27
clone size: many
CDR3 DNA: TGTGCCAGCAGTCCCCCGGGACAAAGTTCACCCCTCCACTTT
CDR3 protein: CASSPPGQSSPLHF

J gene: TRBJ2-5
D gene: TRBD2
V gene: TRBV12-3/TRBV12-4
clone size: .
CDR3 DNA: TGTGCCAGCAGACCAAATACTAGCGGACAAGAGACCCAGTACTTC
CDR3 protein: CASRPNTSGQETQYF

J gene: TRBJ2-1
D gene: .
V gene: TRBV20-1
clone size: .
CDR3 DNA: TGCAGTGCTAGAGATTGGAGCCCATATGAGCAGTTCTTC
CDR3 protein: CSARDWSPYEQFF

J gene: TRBJ2-5
D gene: .
V gene: TRBV12-3/TRBV12-4
clone size: many
CDR3 DNA: TGTGCCAGCAGTTTAACCGACTATGGGCAAGAGACCCAGTACTTC
CDR3 protein: CASSLTDYGQETQYF

J gene: TRBJ2-2
D gene: .
V gene: TRBV7-8
clone size: many
CDR3 DNA: TGTGCCAGCAGCTCTATTGGGGGGACCACCGGGGAGCTGTTTTTT
CDR3 protein: CASSSIGGTTGELFF

J gene: TRBJ2-1
D gene: TRBD2
V gene: TRBV29-1
clone size: many
CDR3 DNA: TGCAGCGTTGAGGGACTAGCGATCTCCTACAATGAGCAGTTCTTC
CDR3 protein: CSVEGLAISYNEQFF

J gene: TRBJ2-5
D gene: .
V gene: TRBV12-5
clone size: many
CDR3 DNA: TGTGCTAGTGGTTTGGTAGGAGGGGAAGAGACCCAGTACTTC
CDR3 protein: CASGLVGGEETQYF

J gene: TRBJ2-3
D gene: .
V gene: TRBV6-6
clone size: many
CDR3 DNA: TGTGCCAGCAGTTTTTTCGAATCAGATACGCAGTATTTT
CDR3 protein: CASSFFESDTQYF

J gene: TRBJ1-3
D gene: TRBD1
V gene: TRBV30
clone size: .
CDR3 DNA: TGTGCCTGGAGTGCGGACAGGGTGGACACCATATATTTT
CDR3 protein: CAWSADRVDTIYF

J gene: TRBJ2-1
D gene: .
V gene: TRBV29-1
clone size: few
CDR3 DNA: TGCAGCGTTGATTTCCTAGAGCAGTTCTTC
CDR3 protein: CSVDFLEQFF

J gene: TRBJ2-1
D gene: TRBD1
V gene: TRBV7-6
clone size: many
CDR3 DNA: TGTGCCAGCAGCTTAGTGGACAGGGCCCATGAGCAGTTCTTC
CDR3 protein: CASSLVDRAHEQFF

J gene: TRBJ2-1
D gene: TRBD1
V gene: TRBV6-4
clone size: .
CDR3 DNA: TGTGCCAGCAGTGACACCGGGACAGCCAGTTCTTACAATGAGCAGTTCTTC
CDR3 protein: CASSDTGTASSYNEQFF

J gene: TRBJ2-7
D gene: .
V gene: TRBV7-6
clone size: many
CDR3 DNA: TGTGCCAGCAGCTTAGCGGCCATACAAGGCTTAGACTCCTACGAGCAGTACTTC
CDR3 protein: CASSLAAIQGLDSYEQYF

J gene: TRBJ2-2
D gene: .
V gene: TRBV28
clone size: many
CDR3 DNA: TGTGCCACAACAATTCAGGGTCTCACCGGGGAGCTGTTTTTT
CDR3 protein: CATTIQGLTGELFF

J gene: TRBJ2-7
D gene: .
V gene: TRBV7-2
clone size: many
CDR3 DNA: TGTGCCAGCAGCTTTCAGGGGGGGGCGGGTTACGAGCAGTACTTC
CDR3 protein: CASSFQGGAGYEQYF

J gene: TRBJ2-3
D gene: .
V gene: TRBV20-1
clone size: many
CDR3 DNA: TGCAGTGCTAGAGATCGCAACGCATATACTAGCACAGATACGCAGTATTTT
CDR3 protein: CSARDRNAYTSTDTQYF

J gene: TRBJ1-2
D gene: TRBD1
V gene: TRBV29-1
clone size: many
CDR3 DNA: TGCAGCGCCGGACAGGGGGCATTTAATGGCTACACCTTC
CDR3 protein: CSAGQGAFNGYTF

J gene: TRBJ2-7
D gene: TRBD1
V gene: TRBV11-1
clone size: .
CDR3 DNA: TGTGCCAGCAGCACAACCACAGGGGGCTACGAGCAGTACTTC
CDR3 protein: CASSTTTGGYEQYF

J gene: TRBJ2-1
D gene: TRBD2
V gene: TRBV7-9
clone size: many
CDR3 DNA: TGTGCCAGCAGCTCCGGGACTAGAGCCCATGAGCAGTTCTTC
CDR3 protein: CASSSGTRAHEQFF

J gene: TRBJ2-2
D gene: TRBD2
V gene: TRBV11-2
clone size: many
CDR3 DNA: TGTGCCAGCAGCTTTATAGCGGGGTACACCGGGGAGCTGTTTTTT
CDR3 protein: CASSFIAGYTGELFF

J gene: TRBJ2-7
D gene: TRBD2
V gene: TRBV28
clone size: .
CDR3 DNA: TGTGCCAGCGAAGGGACTAGCGGGAGGAGCTCCTACGAGCAGTACTTC
CDR3 protein: CASEGTSGRSSYEQYF

J gene: TRBJ2-2
D gene: TRBD1
V gene: TRBV20-1
clone size: .
CDR3 DNA: TGCAGTGCGAGGGACAGGGGGCGACAGGCCGGGGAGCTGTTTTTT
CDR3 protein: CSARDRGRQAGELFF

J gene: TRBJ2-3
D gene: .
V gene: TRBV18
clone size: .
CDR3 DNA: TGTGCCAGCTCACCAGAGAGCGCGAAGTCTGATACGCAGTATTTT
CDR3 protein: CASSPESAKSDTQYF

J gene: TRBJ2-2
D gene: TRBD2
V gene: TRBV9
clone size: many
CDR3 DNA: TGTGCCAGCAAGGACGGGAGGACCCCGAACACCGGGGAGCTGTTTTTT
CDR3 protein: CASKDGRTPNTGELFF

J gene: TRBJ2-7
D gene: TRBD2
V gene: TRBV29-1
clone size: .
CDR3 DNA: TGCAGCTACACTATAGCGGGAGATGGCGAGCAGTACTTC
CDR3 protein: CSYTIAGDGEQYF

J gene: TRBJ1-2
D gene: TRBD1
V gene: TRBV27
clone size: once
CDR3 DNA: TGTGCCAGCAGCCCGTGGGACAGGGGAGGTGATGGCTACACCTTC
CDR3 protein: CASSPWDRGGDGYTF

J gene: TRBJ2-2
D gene: .
V gene: TRBV11-2
clone size: many
CDR3 DNA: TGTGCCAGCAGCTTAGAAGTGTACGGGACCGGGGAGCTGTTTTTT
CDR3 protein: CASSLEVYGTGELFF

J gene: TRBJ2-1
D gene: TRBD1
V gene: TRBV13
clone size: many
CDR3 DNA: TGTGCCAGCACCGAGTACAGGGGATGGGACAATGAGCAGTTCTTC
CDR3 protein: CASTEYRGWDNEQFF

J gene: TRBJ2-3
D gene: .
V gene: TRBV7-9
clone size: many
CDR3 DNA: TGTGCCAGCAGCTTAGGTCCAGATACGCAGTATTTT
CDR3 protein: CASSLGPDTQYF

J gene: TRBJ2-1
D gene: .
V gene: TRBV29-1
clone size: many
CDR3 DNA: TGCAGCGTTGAATCCCCGGGCTCACGGGGGTTCTTC
CDR3 protein: CSVESPGSRGFF

J gene: TRBJ2-2
D gene: TRBD1
V gene: TRBV5-1
clone size: many
CDR3 DNA: TGCGCCAGCACAACCCAGGGGGCGACCGGGGAGCTGTTTTTT
CDR3 protein: CASTTQGATGELFF

J gene: TRBJ2-1
D gene: TRBD2
V gene: TRBV20-1
clone size: once
CDR3 DNA: TGCAGTGCTATAGTAGCGGGTCCTGAGCAGTTCTTC
CDR3 protein: CSAIVAGPEQFF

J gene: TRBJ1-4
D gene: .
V gene: TRBV3-1
clone size: many
CDR3 DNA: TGTGCCAGCAGATCCGGATTGGGAAGAGGAGAAAAACTGTTTTTT
CDR3 protein: CASRSGLGRGEKLFF

J gene: TRBJ2-3
D gene: TRBD1
V gene: TRBV29-1
clone size: .
CDR3 DNA: TGCAGCGAAAGGGGGGGGACAGGGAACACAGATACGCAGTATTTT
CDR3 protein: CSERGGTGNTDTQYF

J gene: TRBJ2-7
D gene: .
V gene: TRBV27
clone size: many
CDR3 DNA: TGTGCCAGCAAATCCGGGACGGTAGGATACGAGCAGTACTTC
CDR3 protein: CASKSGTVGYEQYF

J gene: TRBJ1-5
D gene: .
V gene: TRBV10-1
clone size: .
CDR3 DNA: TGCGCCAGCAGTGAGACCGCGGGGGCGGGTAATCAGCCCCAGCATTTT
CDR3 protein: CASSETAGAGNQPQHF

J gene: TRBJ2-2
D gene: TRBD2
V gene: TRBV27
clone size: many
CDR3 DNA: TGTGCCAGCAGTTTAGGGGGACTAGTTGACACCGGGGAGCTGTTTTTT
CDR3 protein: CASSLGGLVDTGELFF

J gene: TRBJ2-1
D gene: TRBD2
V gene: TRBV29-1
clone size: few
CDR3 DNA: TGCAGCGTTGACTTAGCGGGAGGGAAGGATGAGCAGTTCTTC
CDR3 protein: CSVDLAGGKDEQFF

J gene: TRBJ2-1
D gene: TRBD2
V gene: TRBV10-2
clone size: few
CDR3 DNA: TGCGCCAGCAGTGAGACTAGCGGGAGCTCCTACAATGAGCAGTTCTTC
CDR3 protein: CASSETSGSSYNEQFF

J gene: TRBJ2-1
D gene: TRBD2
V gene: TRBV24-1
clone size: many
CDR3 DNA: TGTGCCACCAGCGACCCGACTAGCGGGAGGGGCGAGCAGTTCTTC
CDR3 protein: CATSDPTSGRGEQFF